The next 16 T cell receptor beta chains were all read from a single sample in a study of T cell clonality in common variable immunodeficiency. Assay: immunoSEQ multiplex PCR; the TCRdb copy retains only in-frame clones and omits some. The sample has 40,000 to 55,000 clones, none seen only once. The source material was peripheral blood mononuclear cells. The receptors originated from a person aged 18 to 70 in good health.

The table lists this clone with many counts. The part of the CDR3 DNA that was read is TGTGCCAGCAGTGACCCTCCGGGACAGCTTAATTCACCC. This gives the protein CASSDPPGQLNSP. The full CDR3 sequence reads CASSDPPGQLNSPLHF. The chain has TRBV12-3 or TRBV12-4 and TRBJ1-6; 7 bases fit TRBD1. Read sequence stops 3 residues before the CDR3 end, and the germline J gene provides the missing end. The CDR3 has 16 amino acids. With V trimmed by 5 bases and J by 6 bases, 10 bases remained unmatched.

The table lists this clone with many counts. The sequenced fragment ends 3 residues before the CDR3 boundary, so the rest is inferred from the germline J gene. The chain couples TRBV9 to TRBJ2-7, with TRBD1 matching 8 bases. V dropped 4 bases and J dropped 6; count of bases not matched to a gene: 6. CDR3 length: 13 amino acids. CDR1 is SGDLS, CDR2 YYNGEE, per germline. CDR3 bases read: TGTGCCAGCAGCACCCGGACAGGGTTCGAG. Amino acids: CASSTRTGFE. The full-length CDR3 reads as CASSTRTGFEQYF.

This clone has a count of ten or more. The sequence runs out 3 residues before the end of the CDR3; the remainder is reconstructed from the germline J gene. The chain couples TRBV15 to TRBJ2-7, with D uncertain. The CDR3 loop spans 17 amino acids. V was trimmed by 1 base and J by 0 bases, leaving 16 bases between them. Germline values: CDR1 LNHNV, CDR2 YYDKDF (reference sequence). The DNA read from the CDR3 is TGTGCCACCAGCAGAGTGGATTTTAGGGCCGGCTCCTACGAG. It translates to CATSRVDFRAGSYE. The full CDR3 protein is CATSRVDFRAGSYEQYF. The whole variable domain, filled in from reference TRBV15 and TRBJ2-7, reads DAMVIQNPRYQVTQFGKPVTLSCSQTLNHNVMYWYQQKSSQAPKLLFHYYDKDFNNEADTPDNFQSRRPNTSFCFLDIRSPGLGDTAMYLCATSRVDFRAGSYEQYFGPGTRLTVT.

This clone was seen ten or more times. From the germline J gene comes the end of the CDR3, since the read stops 3 residues before it. V usage is TRBV13 and J usage is TRBJ2-3, with 8 bases that match TRBD2. The CDR3 spans 15 residues. Germline CDR1 is PRHDT and CDR2 is FYEKMQ (reference sequence). V shed 3 bases and J 6 bases; nucleotides not matched to a gene: 8. CDR3 bases read: TGTGCCAGCAGCTTGCCCGGGACTAGTCCGGATACG. It yields the protein CASSLPGTSPDT. The complete CDR3 protein is CASSLPGTSPDTQYF.

Points on this clone: The read ends 3 residues before the CDR3 terminus; that terminus is restored from the germline J gene. The V call is TRBV19, the J call TRBJ2-2; D call uncertain. CDR3 length: 16 residues. Germline V CDR1 and CDR2: LNHDA, SQIVND (reference sequence). CDR3 DNA, as far as it was read: TGTGCCAGTAAACCCCCCCTGACATCCTTAGGTGAAAAG. It encodes CASKPPLTSLGEK. The full CDR3 reads CASKPPLTSLGEKLFF. The full variable domain, rest sourced from reference TRBV19 and TRBJ2-2, is DGGITQSPKYLFRKEGQNVTLSCEQNLNHDAMYWYRQDPGQGLRLIYYSQIVNDFQKGDIAEGYSVSREKKESFPLTVTSAQKNPTAFYLCASKPPLTSLGEKLFFGEGSRLTVL.

At least ten counts were recorded for this clone. With the read ending 3 residues before the CDR3 end, the germline J gene is used to fill in that end. The gene calls are TRBV20-1 and TRBJ2-7; perhaps TRBD1 as D (5 bases). V shed 5 bases and J shed 0 bases, with 14 bases lying between them. Germline lookup yields CDR1 DFQATT and CDR2 SNEGSKA (reference sequence). The CDR3 loop spans 14 amino acids. Incomplete CDR3 DNA: TGCAGTGCTTCAGGAAAGACAGCCTCCTACGAG. Translated: CSASGKTASYE. The whole CDR3 sequence reads CSASGKTASYEQYF.

Comments on this clone: Read data end 3 residues before the CDR3 end; the end is taken from the germline J gene. The chain is built from TRBV6-2 or TRBV6-3 and TRBJ1-2; 7 nucleotides align to TRBD1. The V gene's germline CDR1 is MNHEY and CDR2 SVGEGT. The length of the CDR3 is 15 residues. CDR3 sequence reads: CASTAGGGRGYDYTF. The sequenced CDR3 bases are TGTGCCAGCACCGCTGGTGGGGGCAGGGGGTACGAC.

The table lists this clone with many counts. The read halts 3 residues ahead of the CDR3 end, with the missing end drawn from the germline J gene. The rearrangement uses TRBV30 and TRBJ2-7; maybe TRBD1 (6 bases). Germline-derived CDR1 and CDR2 are GTSNPN and SVGIG (reference sequence). This CDR3 has 14 amino acids. Trimming stripped 4 bases from V and 3 bases from J, with 16 bases between. This CDR3 is CAWKLKGGVYEQYF. The DNA read from the CDR3 is TGTGCCTGGAAATTAAAAGGGGGTGTCTACGAG.

There are many counts of this clone. The sequenced CDR3 bases are TGCGCCAGCAGCCCCGGCCGGGGCTCCTACGAG. Its translation: CASSPGRGSYE. The full CDR3 reads CASSPGRGSYEQYF. This chain joins TRBV4-1 and TRBJ2-7; TRBD2 might be the D (5 bases). The read is 3 residues too short to cover the CDR3 end, so that end is filled in from the germline J gene. The CDR3 is 14 residues long. CDR1 and CDR2 from the germline V gene are MGHRA and YSYEKL. Trimming cost V 4 bases and J 0 bases, with 10 bases left between them.

This clone came up many times. Sequencing ends 3 residues short of the CDR3 end; the germline J gene provides the rest. This chain uses TRBV3-1 (or the pseudogene TRBV3-2) with TRBJ2-7; perhaps TRBD2 as D (6 bases). Germline CDR1 reads LGHDT; CDR2 reads YNNKEL (reference sequence). V lost 4 bases and J lost 3, with 10 bases in between. The CDR3 runs to 13 residues. The part of the CDR3 DNA that was read is TGTGCCAGCAGCCGTGGACTACACTACGAG. This codes for CASSRGLHYE. The CDR3 reads in full as CASSRGLHYEQYF.

Comments on this clone: The read is 3 residues too short to cover the CDR3 end, so that end is filled in from the germline J gene. The rearrangement uses TRBV6-1 and TRBJ2-2, with D possibly matching TRBD2 (6 bases). Germline assignment: CDR1 MNHNS and CDR2 SASEGT. CDR3 length equals 14 residues. The part of the CDR3 DNA that was read is TGTGCCAGCAGTGAAGCGCGGAGGGGAGAAAAG. Amino acids: CASSEARRGEK. The complete CDR3 protein is CASSEARRGEKLFF.

This clone was found a few times. With a much larger clone just one base away, this may be a read error. The missing CDR3 end, 3 residues past where the read stops, is filled in from the germline J gene. The chain is built from TRBV18 and TRBJ2-2, with 7 bases aligning to TRBD1. This CDR3 is built from 15 residues. Germline lookup yields CDR1 KGHSH and CDR2 LQKENI. The part of the CDR3 DNA that was read is TGTGCCAGCTCACCGACGGGACAGACTAATGAAAAG. It yields the protein CASSPTGQTNEK. The whole CDR3 region reads CASSPTGQTNEKLFF.

In its sample, this clone was seen a few times. The read ends 3 residues shy of where the CDR3 ends; the end is completed using the germline J gene. The gene calls are TRBV13 and TRBJ2-5; D gene uncertain. Germline V CDR1 and CDR2: PRHDT, FYEKMQ (reference sequence). The CDR3 has 12 amino acids. The part of the CDR3 DNA that was read is TGTGCCAGCAGCTTAGGGGCGGATACC. It specifies CASSLGADT. The whole CDR3 is CASSLGADTQYF.

At least ten counts were recorded for this clone. The CDR3 is CASQYQETQYF. The sequenced part of the CDR3 DNA is TGTGCCTCCCAGTACCAAGAGACC. This chain connects TRBV30 to TRBJ2-5; unclear D gene. Sequencing ends 3 residues short of the CDR3 end; the germline J gene provides the rest. Germline CDR1 reads GTSNPN; CDR2 reads SVGIG (reference sequence). The V gene lost 7 bases and the J gene lost 0 bases, with 6 bases spanning the gap. The length of the CDR3 is 11 residues.

This clone was counted many times. The DNA ends 3 residues before the CDR3 does, and the rest of the CDR3 is filled in from the germline J gene. This sequence joins TRBV30 and TRBJ1-5; 7 bases align to TRBD1. V gave up 4 bases and J gave up 0 bases; unmatched junction bases: 6. This CDR3 has 15 amino acids. CDR1 is GTSNPN and CDR2 is SVGIG in the germline V gene (reference sequence). The part of the CDR3 DNA that was read is TGTGCCTGGACCCAGGGGGGTTTTAGCAATCAGCCC. Its translation: CAWTQGGFSNQP. The whole CDR3 reads CAWTQGGFSNQPQHF.

This clone was seen at least ten times. The read comes to an end 3 residues before the CDR3 does, leaving the germline J gene to fill in the end. The V call is TRBV9, the J call TRBJ2-3; 11 nucleotides align to TRBD2. V lost 3 bases to trimming and J lost 2 bases; unmatched junction nucleotides: 5. This CDR3 is 16 amino acids long. The germline CDR1 and CDR2 sequences are SGDLS and YYNGEE. The DNA read from the CDR3 is TGTGCCAGCAGCGCCAGGACTAGCGGGTTCACAGATACG. Amino acid sequence: CASSARTSGFTDT. The whole CDR3 sequence is CASSARTSGFTDTQYF.